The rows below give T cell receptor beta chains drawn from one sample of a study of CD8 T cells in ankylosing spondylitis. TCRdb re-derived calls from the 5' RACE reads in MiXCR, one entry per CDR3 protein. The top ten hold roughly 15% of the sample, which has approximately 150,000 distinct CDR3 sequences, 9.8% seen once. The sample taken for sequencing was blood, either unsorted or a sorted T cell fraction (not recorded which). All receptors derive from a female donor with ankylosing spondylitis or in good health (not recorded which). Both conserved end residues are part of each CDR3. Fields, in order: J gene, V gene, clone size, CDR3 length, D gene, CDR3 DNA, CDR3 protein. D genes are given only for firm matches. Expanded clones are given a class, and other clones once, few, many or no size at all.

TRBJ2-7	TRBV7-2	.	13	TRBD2	TGTGCCAGCGGGACTAGCGGGACCTACGAGCAGTACTTC	CASGTSGTYEQYF
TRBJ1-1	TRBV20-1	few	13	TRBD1	TGCAGTGCTGGGGGGGACAGTAACACTGAAGCTTTCTTT	CSAGGDSNTEAFF
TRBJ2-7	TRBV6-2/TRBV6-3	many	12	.	TGTGCCAGCAGGGCAGCTTCCTACGAGCAGTACTTC	CASRAASYEQYF
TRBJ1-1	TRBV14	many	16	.	TGTGCCAGCAGCCAAGGAGAATTGGGGGCATTGACTGAAGCTTTCTTT	CASSQGELGALTEAFF
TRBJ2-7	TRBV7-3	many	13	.	TGTGCCAGCTCCCTCAGCGAAGGAGCCGAGCAGTACTTC	CASSLSEGAEQYF
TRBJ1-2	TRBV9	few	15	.	TGTGCCAGCAGCCCCCACCCGGCGGCAAACTATGGCTACACCTTC	CASSPHPAANYGYTF
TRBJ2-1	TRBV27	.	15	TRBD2	TGTGCCAGCAGTATCGGGACTAGCGGGAGGGCGGGGCAGTTCTTC	CASSIGTSGRAGQFF
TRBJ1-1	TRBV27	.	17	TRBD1	TGTGCCAGCAGACAAGATAGGGGGACAGTCATGAACACTGAAGCTTTCTTT	CASRQDRGTVMNTEAFF
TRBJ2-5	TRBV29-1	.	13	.	TGCAGCGTCACTGGAGGTGTTCGAGAGACCCAGTACTTC	CSVTGGVRETQYF
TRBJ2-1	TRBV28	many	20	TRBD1	TGTGCCAGCGTACGGGTTGACAGGGGGCGACTAGCCCATCAAGGGGGGCGAAGGTTCTTC	CASVRVDRGRLAHQGGRRFF
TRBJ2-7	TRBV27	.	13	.	TGTGCCAGCAGTTTAGGGATACCCTACGAGCAGTACTTC	CASSLGIPYEQYF
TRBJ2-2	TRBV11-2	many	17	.	TGTGCCAGCACCCGAGGGAGGATAGCGGAGGCCTCGGGGGAGCTGTTTTTT	CASTRGRIAEASGELFF
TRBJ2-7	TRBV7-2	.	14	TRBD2	TGTGCCAGCACCCGGATGGCGGGAGACTACGAGCAGTACTTC	CASTRMAGDYEQYF
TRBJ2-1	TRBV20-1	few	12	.	TGCAGTGCCTACTTCACTAGTAATGAGCAGTTCTTC	CSAYFTSNEQFF
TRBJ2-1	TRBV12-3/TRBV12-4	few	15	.	TGTGCCAGCAGTTTAGGTGAGAGCTCCTACAATGAGCAGTTCTTC	CASSLGESSYNEQFF
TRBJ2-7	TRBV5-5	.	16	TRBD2	TGTGCCAGCAGCTTGAAACTAGCGGGAGGAAAATACGAGCAGTACTTC	CASSLKLAGGKYEQYF
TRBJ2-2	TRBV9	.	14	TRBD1	TGTGCCAGCAGCCCAGGGGGTTTAACCGGGGAGCTGTTTTTT	CASSPGGLTGELFF
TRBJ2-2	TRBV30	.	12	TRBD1	TGTGCCTGTCAGGACAGGGGCGGGGAGCTGTTTTTT	CACQDRGGELFF
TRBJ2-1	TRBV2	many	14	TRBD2	TGTGCCAGCAGACTAGCGGGCCTCTACAATGAGCAGTTCTTC	CASRLAGLYNEQFF
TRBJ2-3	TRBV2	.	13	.	TGTGCCAGCAGTGTGGTTGTTACAGATACGCAGTATTTT	CASSVVVTDTQYF
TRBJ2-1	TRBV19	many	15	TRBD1	TGTGCCAGTAGCCCGACAGGGTCCGGCTACAATGAGCAGTTCTTC	CASSPTGSGYNEQFF
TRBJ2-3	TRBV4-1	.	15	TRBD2	TGCGCCAGCAGCCTTAGCGGGGGGCTCACAGATACGCAGTATTTT	CASSLSGGLTDTQYF
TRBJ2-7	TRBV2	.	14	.	TGTGCCATTCTTTCTCCGGGACAAGGCTACGAGCAGTACTTC	CAILSPGQGYEQYF
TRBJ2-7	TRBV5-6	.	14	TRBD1	TGTGCCAGCAGCTTGGAGGGACAGAGGTACGAGCAGTACTTC	CASSLEGQRYEQYF
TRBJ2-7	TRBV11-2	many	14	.	TGTGCCAGCAGCTCGAGAGACAAGAGATACGAGCAGTACTTC	CASSSRDKRYEQYF
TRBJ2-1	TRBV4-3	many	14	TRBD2	TGCGCCAGCAGCCAAGAGCTAGCGGACAATGAGCAGTTCTTC	CASSQELADNEQFF